This T cell receptor (beta chain) is from a study of a mutant IDH1 vaccine in newly diagnosed glioma. Across the whole study: Averaging approximately 40 years of age, treated patients were approximately 62% male and approximately 40% female.

Here immunoSEQ multiplex PCR was the method, and the copy in TCRdb shows in-frame clones only, minus some. Among over 75,000 clones listed, over 75% were seen once. The time point denotes: baseline, week 1 (first vaccination visit). Treatment specified: pre-vaccination baseline after standard-of-care therapy. Trimming removed 4 bases from V and 7 bases from J, with 14 bases in between. The CDR3 is 15 amino acids. Germline CDR1 is SGHTA and CDR2 is FQGNSA. This receptor was taken from a man between 35 and 55 years old with glioma. The specimen comprised PBMCs, sampled from a glioma patient treated with radiotherapy, temozolomide or both. The rearrangement joins TRBV7-2 to TRBJ2-6; a weak D match, TRBD2 (7 bases). The CDR3 loop is CASSSLGGVANVLTF. CDR3 DNA sequence: TGTGCCAGCAGCTCCCTAGGGGGGGTTGCCAACGTCCTGACTTTC.